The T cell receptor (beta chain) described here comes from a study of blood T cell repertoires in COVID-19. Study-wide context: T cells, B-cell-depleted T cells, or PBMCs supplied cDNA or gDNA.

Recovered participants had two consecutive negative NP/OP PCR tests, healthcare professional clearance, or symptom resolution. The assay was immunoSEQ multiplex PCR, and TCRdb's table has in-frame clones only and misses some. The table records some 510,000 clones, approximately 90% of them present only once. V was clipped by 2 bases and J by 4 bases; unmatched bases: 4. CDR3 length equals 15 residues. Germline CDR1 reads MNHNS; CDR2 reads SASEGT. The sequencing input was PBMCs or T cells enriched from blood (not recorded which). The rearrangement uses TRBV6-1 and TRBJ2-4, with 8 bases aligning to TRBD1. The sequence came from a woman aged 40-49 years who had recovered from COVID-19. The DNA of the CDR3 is TGTGCCAGCAGTGAAAGGAGACAGGGGAAAAACATTCAGTACTTC. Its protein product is CASSERRQGKNIQYF.